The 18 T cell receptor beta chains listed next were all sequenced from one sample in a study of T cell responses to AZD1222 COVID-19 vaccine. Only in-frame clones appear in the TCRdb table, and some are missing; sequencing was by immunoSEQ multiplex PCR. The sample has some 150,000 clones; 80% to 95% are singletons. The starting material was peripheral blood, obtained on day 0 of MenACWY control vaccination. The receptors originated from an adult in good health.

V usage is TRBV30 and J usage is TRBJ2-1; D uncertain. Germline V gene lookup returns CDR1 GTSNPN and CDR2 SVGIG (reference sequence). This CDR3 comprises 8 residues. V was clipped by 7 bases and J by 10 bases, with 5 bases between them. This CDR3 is CASEEQFF. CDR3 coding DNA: TGTGCCTCCGAGGAGCAGTTCTTC.

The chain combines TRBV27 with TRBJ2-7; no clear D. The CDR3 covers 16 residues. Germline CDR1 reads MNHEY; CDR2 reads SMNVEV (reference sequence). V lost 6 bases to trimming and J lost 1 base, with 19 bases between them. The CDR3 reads CASSSDTEQRSYEQYF. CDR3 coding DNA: TGTGCCAGCAGCTCCGATACGGAACAGCGATCCTACGAGCAGTACTTC.

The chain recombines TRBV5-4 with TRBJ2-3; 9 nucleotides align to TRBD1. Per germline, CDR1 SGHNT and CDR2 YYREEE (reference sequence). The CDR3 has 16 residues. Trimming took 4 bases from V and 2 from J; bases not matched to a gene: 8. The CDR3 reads CASSKPGTGTTDTQYF. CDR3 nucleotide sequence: TGTGCCAGCAGCAAGCCCGGGACAGGGACCACAGATACGCAGTATTTT. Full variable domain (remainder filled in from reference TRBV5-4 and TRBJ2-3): ETGVTQSPTHLIKTRGQQVTLRCSSQSGHNTVSWYQQALGQGPQFIFQYYREEENGRGNFPPRFSGLQFPNYSSELNVNALELDDSALYLCASSKPGTGTTDTQYFGPGTRLTVL.

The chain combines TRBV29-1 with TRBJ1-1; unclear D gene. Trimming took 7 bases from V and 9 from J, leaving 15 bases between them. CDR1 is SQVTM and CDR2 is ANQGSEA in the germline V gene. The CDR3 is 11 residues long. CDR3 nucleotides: TGCAGCGGTAAGAAGGGAACCAAAGCTTTCTTT. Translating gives CSGKKGTKAFF.

CDR3 protein: CASSSDRGEPQHF. As DNA, the CDR3 is TGCGCCAGCAGCTCCGACAGGGGTGAGCCCCAGCATTTT. V usage is TRBV5-1 and J usage is TRBJ1-5, with 8 nucleotides matching TRBD1. The V gene end was trimmed by 3 bases and the J gene end by 8 bases; junction bases not matched to a gene: 4. The CDR3 extends over 13 amino acids. The germline CDR1 and CDR2 sequences are SGHRS and YFSETQ.

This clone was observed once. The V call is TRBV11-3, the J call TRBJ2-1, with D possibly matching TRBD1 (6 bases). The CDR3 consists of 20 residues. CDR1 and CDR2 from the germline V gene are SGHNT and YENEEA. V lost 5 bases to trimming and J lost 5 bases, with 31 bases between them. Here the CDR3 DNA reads TGTGCCAGCAGCCCTACTCTTAGCTCGACCACAGGGAAGGTGGACAATGAGCAGTTCTTC. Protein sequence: CASSPTLSSTTGKVDNEQFF.

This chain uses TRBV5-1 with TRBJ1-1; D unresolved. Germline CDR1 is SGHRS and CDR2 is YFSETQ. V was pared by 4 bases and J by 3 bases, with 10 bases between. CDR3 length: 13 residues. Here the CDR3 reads CASSTDVYTEAFF. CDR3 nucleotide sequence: TGCGCCAGCAGCACGGACGTGTACACTGAAGCTTTCTTT.

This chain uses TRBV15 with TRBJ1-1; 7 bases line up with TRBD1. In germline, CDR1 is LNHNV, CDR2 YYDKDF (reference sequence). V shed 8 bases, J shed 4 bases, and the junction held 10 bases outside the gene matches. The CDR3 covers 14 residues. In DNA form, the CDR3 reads TGTGCCACCGATAAACCGACAGGGAGCACTGAAGCTTTCTTT. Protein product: CATDKPTGSTEAFF.

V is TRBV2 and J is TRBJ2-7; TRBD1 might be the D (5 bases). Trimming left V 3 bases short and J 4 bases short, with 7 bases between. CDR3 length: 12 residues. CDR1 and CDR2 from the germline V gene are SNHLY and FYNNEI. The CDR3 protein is CASSDRDYEQYF. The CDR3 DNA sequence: TGTGCCAGCAGTGACAGGGATTACGAGCAGTACTTC.

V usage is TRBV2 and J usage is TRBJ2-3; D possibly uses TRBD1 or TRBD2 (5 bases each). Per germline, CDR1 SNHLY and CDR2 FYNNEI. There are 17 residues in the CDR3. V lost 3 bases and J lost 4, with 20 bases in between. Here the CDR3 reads CASSDDSSVLRADTQYF. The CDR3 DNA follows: TGTGCCAGCAGTGACGACAGTTCAGTTCTGCGGGCAGATACGCAGTATTTT.

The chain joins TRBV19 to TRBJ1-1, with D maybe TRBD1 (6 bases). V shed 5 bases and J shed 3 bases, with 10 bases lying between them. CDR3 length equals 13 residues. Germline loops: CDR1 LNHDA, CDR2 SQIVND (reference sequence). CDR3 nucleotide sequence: TGTGCCAGTAGTGTGAACAGGGACACTGAAGCTTTCTTT. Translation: CASSVNRDTEAFF.

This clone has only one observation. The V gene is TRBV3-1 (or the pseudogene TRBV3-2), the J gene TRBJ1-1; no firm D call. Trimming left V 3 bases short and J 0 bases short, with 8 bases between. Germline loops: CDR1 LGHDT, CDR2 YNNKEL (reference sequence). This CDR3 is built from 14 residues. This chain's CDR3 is CASSQKRLNTEAFF. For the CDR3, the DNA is TGTGCCAGCAGCCAGAAACGACTGAACACTGAAGCTTTCTTT.

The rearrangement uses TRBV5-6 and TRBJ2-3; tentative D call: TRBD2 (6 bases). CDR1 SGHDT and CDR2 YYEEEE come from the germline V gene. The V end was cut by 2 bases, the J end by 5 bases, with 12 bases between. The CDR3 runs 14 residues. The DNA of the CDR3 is TGTGCCAGCAGCTTCGGGGGATTGGGAGATACGCAGTATTTT. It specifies CASSFGGLGDTQYF.

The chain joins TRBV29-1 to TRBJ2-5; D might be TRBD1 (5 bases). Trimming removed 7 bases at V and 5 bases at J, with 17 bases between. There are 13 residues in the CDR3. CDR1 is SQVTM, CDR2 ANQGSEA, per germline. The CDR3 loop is CSAGKVSGETQYF. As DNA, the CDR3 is TGCAGCGCCGGAAAGGTTTCAGGGGAGACCCAGTACTTC.

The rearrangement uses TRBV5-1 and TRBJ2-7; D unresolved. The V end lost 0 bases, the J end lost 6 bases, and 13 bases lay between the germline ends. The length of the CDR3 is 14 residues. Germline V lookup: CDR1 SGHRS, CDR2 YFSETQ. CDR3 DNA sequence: TGCGCCAGCAGCTTGGGGCTCCTGGGGTTCGAGCAGTACTTC. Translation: CASSLGLLGFEQYF.

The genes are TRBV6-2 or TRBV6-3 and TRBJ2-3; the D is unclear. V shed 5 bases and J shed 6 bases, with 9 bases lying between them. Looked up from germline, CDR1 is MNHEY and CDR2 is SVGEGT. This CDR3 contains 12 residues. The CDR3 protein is CASSTSVDTQYF. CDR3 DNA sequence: TGTGCCAGCAGTACTTCTGTCGATACGCAGTATTTT.

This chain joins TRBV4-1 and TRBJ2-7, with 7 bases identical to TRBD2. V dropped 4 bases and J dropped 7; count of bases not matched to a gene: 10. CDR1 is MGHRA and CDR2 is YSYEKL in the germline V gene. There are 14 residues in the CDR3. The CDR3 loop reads CASSLSRGSGEQYF. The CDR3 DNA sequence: TGCGCCAGCAGCCTCTCGCGGGGGTCCGGGGAGCAGTACTTC.

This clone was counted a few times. Here the CDR3 DNA reads TGTGCCAGTAGTATCATTCTAGCCAATGAGCAGTTCTTC. This codes for CASSIILANEQFF. V and J are TRBV19 and TRBJ2-1; the D gene is possibly TRBD2 (5 bases). V was cut by 3 bases and J by 6 bases, with 9 bases left in between. The CDR3 loop spans 13 amino acids. CDR1 and CDR2 (germline): LNHDA, SQIVND (reference sequence).